This TCR beta chain is from a study of blood T cell repertoires in COVID-19. Study at large: The samples span acute and convalescent COVID-19 from the United States, Italy and Spain. In each case, the material was cDNA or gDNA derived from T cells, B-cell-depleted T cells, or PBMCs.

Profiling relied on immunoSEQ multiplex PCR, and the TCRdb table lists in-frame clones only, not all of them. The table has approximately 300,000 clones, around 90% seen once. V dropped 5 bases and J dropped 2 bases, with 3 bases sitting between them. Germline loops: CDR1 SGHTA, CDR2 FQGTGA. The CDR3 length is 12 residues. Specimen: PBMCs or T cells enriched from blood (not recorded which). The TCR comes from a woman aged 25 to 39 who had recovered from COVID-19. The V and J genes are TRBV7-3 and TRBJ2-2; D not resolved. CDR3 coding DNA: TGTGCCAGCAGCCCTAACACCGGGGAGCTGTTTTTT. Protein sequence: CASSPNTGELFF.